This TCR beta chain was sequenced for a study of cytomegalovirus exposure and HLA in healthy donors. The data were produced by immunoSEQ multiplex PCR, yet TCRdb's version contains in-frame clones alone and is incomplete. The sample shows some 260,000 clones, about 90% of them seen only once. Germline trimming cut 5 bases from V and 2 bases from J; bases unmatched to any gene: 8. The germline CDR1 and CDR2 sequences are MNHEY and SMNVEV (reference sequence). This CDR3 is built from 16 residues. The sample consisted of PBMCs. This sequence joins TRBV27 and TRBJ2-3, with 9 bases lining up with TRBD1. The sequence was obtained from a woman under 40 in good health and CMV-seronegative. The CDR3 spells CASSDWTGELTDTQYF. The CDR3 region has the DNA TGTGCCAGCAGTGATTGGACAGGGGAGCTCACAGATACGCAGTATTTT.